The rows below give T cell receptor beta chains drawn from one sample of a study of T cell repertoires in cytomegalovirus infection. Their antigens remain unidentified. TCRdb processed the reads anew with MiXCR; each CDR3 protein has one entry. This sample has approximately 140,000 distinct CDR3 sequences, with 20% to 30% found just once. Sequencing used PBMCs, sequenced either directly or after in vitro stimulation (not recorded which). All receptors come from a human donor in good health (CMV status not recorded). Some clones in this sample may be carry-over from other donors' samples. CDR3s include the opening cysteine and the closing phenylalanine or tryptophan. Each record gives: clone size, J gene, D gene, V gene, CDR3 protein, CDR3 DNA. The D gene is left open where the match is weak. Only part of the rows carry a size: once, few, many, or a class if the clone is expanded.

size: .
J: TRBJ2-3
D: .
V: TRBV19
CDR3: CASSRSGPPRDTQYF
DNA: TGTGCCAGTAGTAGGAGCGGACCTCCCCGAGATACGCAGTATTTT

size: .
J: TRBJ2-5
D: TRBD1
V: TRBV19
CDR3: CASGTSGTGSKETQYF
DNA: TGTGCCAGTGGGACTTCCGGGACAGGGTCCAAAGAGACCCAGTACTTC

size: many
J: TRBJ2-5
D: TRBD2
V: TRBV7-2
CDR3: CASSIGTSGVQETQYF
DNA: TGTGCCAGCAGCATCGGGACTAGCGGGGTACAAGAGACCCAGTACTTC

size: many
J: TRBJ2-7
D: TRBD2
V: TRBV7-2
CDR3: CASSPVGGYEQYF
DNA: TGTGCCAGCAGCCCGGTGGGGGGGTACGAGCAGTACTTC

size: .
J: TRBJ2-7
D: .
V: TRBV6-1
CDR3: CASSAGSGYEQYF
DNA: TGTGCCAGCAGTGCAGGTTCCGGCTACGAGCAGTACTTC

size: .
J: TRBJ1-5
D: .
V: TRBV6-5
CDR3: CASSYGRFYQPQHF
DNA: TGTGCCAGCAGTTATGGACGGTTCTATCAGCCCCAGCATTTT

size: .
J: TRBJ1-1
D: .
V: TRBV19
CDR3: CASSTPKAQATEAFF
DNA: TGTGCCAGTAGTACACCAAAGGCGCAGGCGACTGAAGCTTTCTTT

size: few
J: TRBJ2-5
D: TRBD1
V: TRBV29-1
CDR3: CSVAGGAETQYF
DNA: TGCAGCGTAGCAGGGGGCGCGGAGACCCAGTACTTC

size: .
J: TRBJ2-1
D: TRBD2
V: TRBV4-3
CDR3: CASSPNLAGGPVEQFF
DNA: TGCGCCAGCAGCCCGAATCTAGCGGGAGGGCCGGTTGAGCAGTTCTTC

size: .
J: TRBJ2-1
D: TRBD2
V: TRBV24-1
CDR3: CATSDPGGNKDEQFF
DNA: TGTGCCACCAGTGATCCGGGAGGCAATAAGGATGAGCAGTTCTTC